Below are 12 T cell receptor beta chains sequenced from a single sample in a study of cytomegalovirus exposure and HLA in healthy donors (dated by TCRdb to the late 2010s). Library method: the immunoSEQ multiplex PCR assay. A mixture of 60 forward primers for TCR Vbeta segments and 13 reverse primers for TCR Jbeta segments was used in the multiplex PCR. The table was pulled from immuneACCESS by TCRdb, which kept in-frame rearrangements only. Such tables lose some clones; where checked, under half of the loss comes from unresolved V genes, and the rest has no known cause. Present in this sample are 120,000 or so clones, 80% of which were seen just once. More than 3% of the sample rests with the top ten. Sequencing was carried out using PBMCs. The receptors shown here come from a male donor in good health and CMV-seronegative.

The chain combines TRBV10-1 with TRBJ2-5; D may be TRBD2 (6 bases). The DNA end lines up better with TRBJ2-7; the J call may be wrong. The germline CDR1 and CDR2 sequences are WNHNN and SYGVQD (reference sequence). CDR3 length: 16 amino acids. CDR3: CASSGPPGDNSYEQYF. CDR3 coding DNA: TGCGCCAGCAGTGGACCCCCGGGAGACAACTCCTACGAGCAGTACTTC.

The chain has TRBV5-1 and TRBJ2-3, with 9 nucleotides matching TRBD2. The CDR3 sequence is 16 residues long. V lost 0 bases, J lost 4 bases, and 6 bases stayed unmatched. Germline CDR1 reads SGHRS; CDR2 reads YFSETQ. The DNA for the CDR3 is TGCGCCAGCAGCTTGGCGGGTAGCGGGAGCGCAGATACGCAGTATTTT. It codes for CASSLAGSGSADTQYF.

The chain links TRBV4-1 to TRBJ2-3, with 7 nucleotides matching TRBD2. The CDR3 totals 17 residues. Germline V gene lookup returns CDR1 MGHRA and CDR2 YSYEKL. V lost 6 bases to trimming and J lost 0 bases; unmatched junction nucleotides: 12. CDR3 protein: CASSTRDLAVSTDTQYF. The CDR3 coding sequence is TGCGCCAGCAGTACAAGAGACCTAGCGGTTAGCACAGATACGCAGTATTTT.

Here the CDR3 reads CASSSRGGYEQYF. For the CDR3, the DNA is TGTGCCAGCAGCTCCAGGGGCGGCTACGAGCAGTACTTC. The V gene is TRBV5-8, the J gene TRBJ2-5; D may be TRBD1 (6 bases). The DNA end is more similar to TRBJ2-7, so the J call may be wrong. Germline CDR1 and CDR2: SGHTS and YDEGEE. The CDR3 sequence is 13 residues long.

V and J are TRBV7-2 and TRBJ2-7; TRBD2 matches at 7 bases. The V gene's germline CDR1 is SGHTA and CDR2 FQGNSA. V shed 4 bases, J shed 4 bases, and the junction held 13 bases outside the gene matches. CDR3 size: 16 residues. Here the CDR3 reads CASSSLGLGEGYEQYF. CDR3 in DNA: TGTGCCAGCAGCTCCCTAGGGTTAGGGGAGGGTTACGAGCAGTACTTC.

There are a few counts of this clone. CDR3 coding DNA: TGTGCCAGCAGGTCGGACAGGGCTAATTCACCCCTCCACTTT. Its translation: CASRSDRANSPLHF. The rearrangement joins TRBV6-1 to TRBJ1-6; 8 bases agree with TRBD1. This CDR3 region has 14 residues. Germline values: CDR1 MNHNS, CDR2 SASEGT. V shed 6 bases, J shed 6 bases, and the junction held 4 bases outside the gene matches.

This clone has more than one count but fewer than ten. The chain joins TRBV19 to TRBJ1-1, with 8 bases fitting TRBD1. The CDR3 covers 13 residues. The germline gives CDR1 LNHDA, CDR2 SQIVND (reference sequence). J lost 1 base, V lost 8 bases, and 3 bases had no gene match. CDR3 sequence reads: CASRTGTNTEAFF. DNA of the CDR3: TGTGCCAGTCGGACAGGGACGAACACTGAAGCTTTCTTT.

This chain uses TRBV2 with TRBJ2-5, with D uncertain. Germline V gives CDR1 SNHLY, CDR2 FYNNEI. V shed 2 bases and J shed 2 bases, with 18 bases lying between them. The CDR3 runs to 17 residues. The CDR3, as DNA: TGTGCCAGCAGTGAACAGATACCGTCGTTGTTGCAAGAGACCCAGTACTTC. Its translation is CASSEQIPSLLQETQYF.

This chain uses TRBV4-1 with TRBJ1-4; TRBD1 aligns across 8 bases. The CDR3 extends over 14 amino acids. CDR1 is MGHRA, CDR2 YSYEKL, per germline. Germline trimming cut 4 bases from V and 5 bases from J; bases unmatched to any gene: 3. The CDR3 reads CASSRTGLNEKLFF. CDR3 DNA: TGCGCCAGCAGCCGGACAGGGTTAAATGAAAAACTGTTTTTT.

This sequence joins TRBV25-1 and TRBJ1-6; 8 positions agree with TRBD1. The CDR3 totals 16 residues. Germline V CDR1 and CDR2: MGHDK, SYGVNS. V gave up 4 bases and J gave up 8 bases; unmatched junction bases: 10. CDR3 amino acids: CASSALTGVHHSPLHF. In DNA, the CDR3 is TGTGCCAGCAGTGCCCTGACAGGGGTTCACCATTCACCCCTCCACTTT.

The chain uses TRBV27 and TRBJ2-7, with D possibly TRBD2 on 5 matching bases. The V gene lost 6 bases and the J gene lost 4 bases, with 7 bases spanning the gap. CDR3 length: 11 residues. Germline V gene lookup returns CDR1 MNHEY and CDR2 SMNVEV (reference sequence). The CDR3 bases are TGTGCCAGCAGGGACTCTTACGAGCAGTACTTC. Encoded protein: CASRDSYEQYF.

CDR3 DNA sequence: TGTGCCAGCAGCTACTATAAAACCAGGGGGCGGGAGACCCAGTACTTC. Its protein product is CASSYYKTRGRETQYF. The J gene is TRBJ2-5, the V gene TRBV7-6, with 8 bases aligning to TRBD1. The CDR3 spans 16 residues. In germline, CDR1 is SGHVS, CDR2 FNYEAQ. With 4 bases clipped from V and 5 bases from J, the junction kept 12 bases outside the gene matches.